This entry concerns a single TCR beta chain. This same CDR3 is encoded by further DNA sequences in the sample. The data were obtained in a study of blood T cell repertoires in COVID-19. The ends lost 3 bases at V and 3 bases at J; junction bases unmatched: 6. CDR1 GTSNPN and CDR2 SVGIG come from the germline V gene (reference sequence). The CDR3 extends over 15 amino acids. Original data processing: Nucleated cell counts were estimated from reference gene primer amplification. Clones were sequenced by immunoSEQ multiplex PCR, and TCRdb holds only the in-frame ones, with some missing. V, J and clone size reflect that table, while D and trimming were determined from the DNA. Of roughly 96,000 clones listed, roughly 87% were seen once; the top ten hold more than 15%.

The chain recombines TRBV30 with TRBJ1-5; the match to TRBD1 covers 9 bases. The specimen sequenced was peripheral blood. The TCR originated in an elderly man with acute or convalescent COVID-19. CDR3 sequence: CAWSEDRGSNQPQHF. CDR3 nucleotide sequence: TGTGCCTGGAGCGAGGACAGGGGATCCAATCAGCCCCAGCATTTT.